The clone carrying this T cell receptor beta chain turned up a few times. The data are from a study of blood T cell repertoires in COVID-19. Overall study: Whether acute or convalescent, the COVID-19 samples came from the United States, Italy and Spain. Sources were T cells, B-cell-depleted T cells, or PBMCs; the material itself was cDNA or gDNA.

In the original processing: Estimation of nucleated cell counts was performed using reference gene primer amplification. Profiled with immunoSEQ multiplex PCR; TCRdb holds only in-frame clones, not every one. That table supplies the V and J calls and clone size; D and trimming were determined from the DNA. The profile covers a few hundred thousand clones, with 84% appearing a single time and 3.5% to 5% taken by the ten largest. Germline V lookup: CDR1 MDHEN, CDR2 SYDVKM. The CDR3 length is 14 residues. V lost 6 bases to trimming and J lost 9 bases, with 20 bases between them. The V gene is TRBV28, the J gene TRBJ1-1; TRBD1 might be the D (5 bases). The source is a man in his sixties with acute or convalescent COVID-19. The sequenced sample was peripheral blood. CDR3 nucleotides: TGTGCCAGCAGGGCTCAGGGTAGCGGGGCCAAAGCTTTCTTT. Protein sequence: CASRAQGSGAKAFF.